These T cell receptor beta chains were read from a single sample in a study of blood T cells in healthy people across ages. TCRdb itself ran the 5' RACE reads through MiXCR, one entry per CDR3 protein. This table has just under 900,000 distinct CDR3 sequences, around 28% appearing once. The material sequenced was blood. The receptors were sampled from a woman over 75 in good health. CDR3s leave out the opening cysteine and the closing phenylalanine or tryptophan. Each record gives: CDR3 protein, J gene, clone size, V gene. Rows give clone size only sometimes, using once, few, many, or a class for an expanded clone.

ASSLSWVGVTGAF | TRBJ1-1 | - | TRBV9
ASSARGGSSYNEQF | TRBJ2-1 | many | TRBV6-6
SGGSAFETQY | TRBJ2-5 | - | TRBV29-1
SATTRRGGTGRESQY | TRBJ2-5 | - | TRBV29-1
SAYSKTGIYNSPLH | TRBJ1-6 | few | TRBV20-1
ASSQDWQGVGYT | TRBJ1-2 | - | TRBV4-1
ASSRVRAANSPLH | TRBJ1-6 | many | TRBV3-1
AISQTNIAGGVETQY | TRBJ2-5 | - | TRBV10-3
AVLGAGEGNQPQH | TRBJ1-5 | - | TRBV12-3/TRBV12-4
ASSRGPSHEQY | TRBJ2-7 | many | TRBV28
SGEGSTNEKLF | TRBJ1-4 | many | TRBV29-1
ASSWVRGLDTQY | TRBJ2-3 | many | TRBV6-2/TRBV6-3
ASSRSRTGNEQF | TRBJ2-1 | many | TRBV7-2
ATGRAGVYNEQF | TRBJ2-1 | many | TRBV24-1
ASSRPGQGAYGYT | TRBJ1-2 | many | TRBV14
SAMTGATPSLGNTIY | TRBJ1-3 | once | TRBV20-1
ASSLEGSAVNTEAF | TRBJ1-1 | once | TRBV5-1
ASSFDSSNQPQH | TRBJ1-5 | many | TRBV7-9
ASSLAIYGYT | TRBJ1-2 | many | TRBV7-2
AGRMALDRGF | TRBJ2-1 | few | TRBV21-1
ASSLALFVLT | TRBJ2-6 | many | TRBV7-2
ASSYSLAGGQVNEQF | TRBJ2-1 | many | TRBV6-6
AWNPGGRRREQY | TRBJ2-7 | - | TRBV30
ASRTSLVRGRTGELF | TRBJ2-2 | - | TRBV7-2
ASSHKTGISYEQY | TRBJ2-7 | - | TRBV3-1
ASSLGKVNQPQH | TRBJ1-5 | - | TRBV7-8
AGSPPTSGTDTQY | TRBJ2-3 | - | TRBV28
ASSLTVLSTDTQY | TRBJ2-3 | many | TRBV5-5
SASEAGAPGNSPLH | TRBJ1-6 | - | TRBV20-1
SATGTGGF | TRBJ2-1 | - | TRBV29-1
ATSRRTGLVDTQY | TRBJ2-3 | - | TRBV15
ASIHLDQGLNTEAF | TRBJ1-1 | - | TRBV5-5
ASSRVTGPYGYT | TRBJ1-2 | many | TRBV14
ASRTESTEAF | TRBJ1-1 | - | TRBV2
ASSLVPDQPQH | TRBJ1-5 | many | TRBV5-1
ASSHRVTDTQY | TRBJ2-3 | many | TRBV3-1
SARNPRQNQETQY | TRBJ2-5 | many | TRBV20-1
AWSSGPLTYEQY | TRBJ2-7 | - | TRBV30
ASTIRAASTDTQY | TRBJ2-3 | - | TRBV2
ASSLARVTNEQF | TRBJ2-1 | many | TRBV11-1
SARDTSGKETQY | TRBJ2-5 | many | TRBV20-1
ASSFNRGNTEAF | TRBJ1-1 | many | TRBV7-2
ASSLNRQGPTEAF | TRBJ1-1 | few | TRBV11-3
ASSGDREGMNTEAF | TRBJ1-1 | - | TRBV2
ASSVTIDYEQY | TRBJ2-7 | many | TRBV9
ASGPGGSGETQY | TRBJ2-5 | many | TRBV7-2
SARGGGSSNQPQH | TRBJ1-5 | many | TRBV20-1
ASSPTGGPLTDTQY | TRBJ2-3 | many | TRBV7-2
ASSGDRVAGYT | TRBJ1-2 | many | TRBV7-2
ASSQSRTASGANVLT | TRBJ2-6 | - | TRBV4-3
ASSLGQFFEQF | TRBJ2-1 | - | TRBV7-2
ASLKGARNYGYT | TRBJ1-2 | many | TRBV12-3/TRBV12-4
ASGRRQYGYT | TRBJ1-2 | few | TRBV27